The entry that follows covers one TCR beta chain sequence. Antigen unknown. Within the CD8+ T cell compartment, naive cells were CD45RO-CCR7+CD27+CD95-. UMI-labeled 5' RACE TRB cDNA libraries were prepared from the cells. For each CDR3 protein, TCRdb gives one entry from its re-call of the 5' RACE reads, without DNA. Recorded for this sample: some 130,000 distinct CDR3 sequences. These data are taken from a study of CXCR3-negative and CXCR3-positive naive CD8 T cells. Whole-study findings and limits: TRBV-TRBJ usage was similar across naive CXCR3 subsets but distinct in memory cells. Naive CXCR3-positive cells had TRB CDR3s more hydrophobic than those of CXCR3-negative naive cells. Relative to memory CD8+ cells, whose diversity was much lower, both naive subsets had comparably high diversity. With surface CD5 comparable between naive subsets, TCR strength was estimated using properties derived from the TRB CDR3.

This TCR was sampled from a human donor in good health. Some clones in this sample may be carry-over from other donors' samples. Sequenced: naive CXCR3+ CD8+ T cells from blood. Subset indicated: CD45RO-CCR7+CD27+CD95- naive CD8+ T cells expressing CXCR3 (TNR3+).

CDR3 sequence: CASSSSLGVSAFF. The rearrangement uses TRBV7-9 and TRBJ1-1; TCRdb picks TRBD1, but there is no DNA to check that call. There are 13 residues in the CDR3. The germline gives CDR1 SEHNR, CDR2 FQNEAQ (reference sequence).